Following are 10 T cell receptor beta chains from one sample sequenced in a study of blood T cell repertoires in COVID-19. Clones were read by immunoSEQ multiplex PCR, and TCRdb kept only the in-frame ones, dropping some. The sample holds about 200,000 clones, 89% seen once. The sample comprised PBMCs or T cells enriched from blood (not recorded which). Receptors originate from a woman aged 18 to 35 who had recovered from COVID-19.

The gene calls are TRBV6-5 and TRBJ2-3, with 7 bases identical to TRBD2. The J segment lost 2 bases and the V segment lost 7 bases, leaving 3 bases of the junction unmatched. CDR1 MNHEY and CDR2 SVGAGI come from the germline V gene. This CDR3 contains 13 residues. DNA of the CDR3: TGTGCCAGCAACCGACTAGCCACAGATACGCAGTATTTT. It yields the protein CASNRLATDTQYF.

The genes are TRBV7-9 and TRBJ2-7; TRBD1 matches at 7 bases. V dropped 5 bases and J dropped 6; count of bases not matched to a gene: 7. The CDR3 runs 13 residues. Per the germline V gene, CDR1 is SEHNR and CDR2 is FQNEAQ (reference sequence). CDR3 sequence reads: CASSTRQGIEQYF. In nucleotides, the CDR3 is TGTGCCAGCAGCACCCGACAGGGAATCGAGCAGTACTTC.

The chain has TRBV4-1 and TRBJ2-3; 8 bases line up with TRBD2. The CDR3 extends over 16 amino acids. Germline V gene data show CDR1 as MGHRA and CDR2 as YSYEKL. Trimming at V came to 1 base and at J to 5 bases, leaving 8 bases not matched to a gene. In nucleotides, the CDR3 is TGCGCCAGCAGCCAAGGCCGCCAGCGGGGGTTAGATACGCAGTATTTT. Protein sequence: CASSQGRQRGLDTQYF.

The chain links TRBV11-2 to TRBJ2-5; 8 bases agree with TRBD2. This CDR3 is 13 amino acids long. Germline CDR1 and CDR2: SGHAT and FQNNGV. Trimming removed 5 bases from V and 4 bases from J; junction bases left unmatched: 3. For the CDR3, the DNA is TGTGCCAGCAGCCCGGGGGGGGGAGAGACCCAGTACTTC. Encoded protein: CASSPGGGETQYF.

This clone was picked up one time. The gene calls are TRBV10-3 and TRBJ2-7; tentative D call: TRBD2 (5 bases). CDR3 length: 14 residues. V was clipped by 3 bases and J by 3 bases, with 12 bases between them. Per the germline V gene, CDR1 is ENHRY and CDR2 is SYGVKD. In DNA form, the CDR3 reads TGTGCCATCAGTGAAATGGGAGCCCACTACGAGCAGTACTTC. Translated: CAISEMGAHYEQYF.

The V and J genes are TRBV5-1 and TRBJ1-5; TRBD1 is a possible D gene (6 bases). Germline V lookup: CDR1 SGHRS, CDR2 YFSETQ. The CDR3 has 16 amino acids. Trimming pared 2 bases from V and 1 base from J, leaving 13 bases between. CDR3 amino acids: CASSFPVRGSNQPQHF. As DNA, the CDR3 is TGCGCCAGCAGCTTCCCCGTGAGGGGGAGCAATCAGCCCCAGCATTTT.

V is TRBV4-1 and J is TRBJ2-7; 10 bases line up with TRBD1. The CDR3 runs to 15 residues. CDR1 is MGHRA and CDR2 is YSYEKL in the germline V gene. V trimming: 2 bases; J trimming: 3 bases; junction bases outside the gene matches: 4. The CDR3 nucleotides read TGCGCCAGCAGCCAAACCGGGACAGGGGTCTACGAGCAGTACTTC. Translated: CASSQTGTGVYEQYF.

This clone turned up a few times. The V and J genes are TRBV6-5 and TRBJ2-2; no firm D call. CDR3 length equals 15 residues. Trimming pared 5 bases from V and 3 bases from J, leaving 13 bases between. In germline, CDR1 is MNHEY, CDR2 SVGAGI. The DNA of the CDR3 is TGTGCCAGCAGTACCCTAGGTCGGGACACCGGGGAGCTGTTTTTT. It codes for CASSTLGRDTGELFF.

The V and J genes are TRBV5-4 and TRBJ2-6; weak D call: TRBD2 (5 bases). V lost 4 bases, J lost 0 bases, and 14 bases lay in between. The CDR3 extends over 17 amino acids. CDR1 is SGHNT, CDR2 YYREEE, per germline (reference sequence). This CDR3 is CASSPGILNSGANVLTF. In nucleotides, the CDR3 is TGTGCCAGCAGCCCGGGGATCTTGAACTCTGGGGCCAACGTCCTGACTTTC.

The chain uses TRBV3-1 (or the pseudogene TRBV3-2) and TRBJ1-2, with 10 bases fitting TRBD1. The length of the CDR3 is 15 residues. The ends lost 4 bases at V and 7 bases at J; junction bases unmatched: 9. From germline, CDR1 is LGHDT and CDR2 YNNKEL (reference sequence). The CDR3 is CASSPAGQGLPGYTF. Here the CDR3 DNA reads TGTGCCAGCAGCCCAGCGGGACAGGGGTTACCTGGCTACACCTTC.